This T cell receptor beta chain was sequenced during a study of blood T cell repertoires in COVID-19. About the study: COVID-19 samples from acute and convalescent phases originated in the United States, Italy and Spain. Nucleic acid was either cDNA or gDNA, and it came from T cells, B-cell-depleted T cells, or PBMCs.

CDR1 is MNHEY and CDR2 is SVGAGI in the germline V gene. V shed 10 bases and J 1 base; nucleotides not matched to a gene: 5. The length of the CDR3 is 14 residues. Clones were sequenced by immunoSEQ multiplex PCR, and TCRdb holds only the in-frame ones, with some missing. Seen here are some 87,000 clones, about four fifths observed once, and the top ten hold more than 15%. Sequenced input: peripheral blood. The chain links TRBV6-5 to TRBJ2-2, with 8 bases lining up with TRBD2. The TCR was taken from a human donor in a cohort sampled during active COVID-19. The CDR3 loop reads CAISSGVNTGELFF. CDR3 sequence (DNA): TGTGCCATTAGTAGCGGGGTGAACACCGGGGAGCTGTTTTTT.